This T cell receptor beta chain emerged from a study of T cell repertoires in aging, cancer and after chemotherapy. Turning to the study itself: Donors were grouped into six age bands spanning 30 or younger through 70 or older. Patients with glioblastoma brain tumors were sampled before and after temozolomide-based therapy. Whole-study findings and limits: In healthy donors, age-related TCR diversity loss mainly reflected lost richness. Age-matched healthy donors had significantly more diverse, less clonal blood TCR repertoires than untreated cancer patients.

As for this clonotype: Antigen unknown.

Rearranged V-D-J TRB sequences were amplified with a mixed TRB-A/B primer pool. TCRdb re-analysed the multiplex PCR reads in MiXCR, keeping a single row per CDR3 protein. The sample comprises roughly 2,000 distinct CDR3 sequences, roughly 25% of which are singletons, and approximately 6.5% rests with the top ten. Amplification of TCR beta used genomic DNA extracted from peripheral blood. Germline-derived CDR1 and CDR2 are SGHRS and YFSETQ. This CDR3 comprises 10 residues. Trimming pared 8 bases from V and 2 bases from J, leaving 4 bases between. Sequencing was performed on blood. This TCR was sampled from a human donor with a solid tumor. The rearrangement links TRBV5-1 to TRBJ1-1; D remains ambiguous. The chain's CDR3 is CARVNTEAFF. CDR3 sequence (DNA): TGCGCCAGAGTAAACACTGAAGCTTTCTTT.